What follows describes a single T cell receptor beta chain. The data belong to a study of blood T cell repertoires in COVID-19. Study as a whole: PBMCs, B-cell-depleted T cells, or T cells were the source of the cDNA or gDNA that made up the material.

While infection was still active, Seattle patients were enrolled and then followed longitudinally. The CDR3 has 13 amino acids. Trimming left V 5 bases short and J 5 bases short, with 10 bases between. Germline CDR1 and CDR2: LNHNV and YYDKDF (reference sequence). In the authors' workflow: Nucleated cell number was recorded as an estimate derived from reference gene primer amplification. Sequencing used immunoSEQ multiplex PCR; TCRdb keeps in-frame clones, though not all of them. V and J calls and clone size are copied from that table; D and trimming were computed from the DNA. The sample shows fewer than 200,000 clones, 81% of them seen only once.

V gene TRBV15 combines with J gene TRBJ2-1, with a possible D match to TRBD2 (5 bases). The TCR was taken from an elderly woman with COVID-19, enrolled during active disease. Input material: peripheral blood. The CDR3 is CATSSDSNNEQFF. Written as DNA, the CDR3 is TGTGCCACCAGCTCGGACTCTAACAATGAGCAGTTCTTC.